This T cell receptor (beta chain) was captured in a study of blood T cells in healthy people across ages. Study-wide results and limits: A greater number of naive CD4+ cells and higher diversity distinguished long-lived donors from aged donors. The fall in TCR beta diversity per million T cells was roughly linear with age.

With respect to this clonotype: Its matching antigen is unknown.

Total RNA extracted from each sample amounted to at least 5 micrograms. The authors ran a second PCR of about 6 to 11 cycles using a sample-barcoded 5' primer and a J-beta primer mix. TCRdb independently ran MiXCR on the 5' RACE reads; one entry per CDR3 protein. In the table there are around 940,000 distinct CDR3 sequences, roughly 51% of which are singletons. The sequenced sample consisted of blood. The TCR comes from a woman in her sixties or seventies in good health.

CDR3 nucleotides: TGTGCCACCAGTGAAACAGGGGGCTACGAGCAGTACTTC. Amino acids: CATSETGGYEQYF. The chain uses TRBV24-1 and TRBJ2-7, with TRBD1 identical over 8 bases. Germline V CDR1 and CDR2: KGHDR, SFDVKD. Trimming cost V 4 bases and J 3 bases; bases outside gene matches: 1. The CDR3 covers 13 residues.